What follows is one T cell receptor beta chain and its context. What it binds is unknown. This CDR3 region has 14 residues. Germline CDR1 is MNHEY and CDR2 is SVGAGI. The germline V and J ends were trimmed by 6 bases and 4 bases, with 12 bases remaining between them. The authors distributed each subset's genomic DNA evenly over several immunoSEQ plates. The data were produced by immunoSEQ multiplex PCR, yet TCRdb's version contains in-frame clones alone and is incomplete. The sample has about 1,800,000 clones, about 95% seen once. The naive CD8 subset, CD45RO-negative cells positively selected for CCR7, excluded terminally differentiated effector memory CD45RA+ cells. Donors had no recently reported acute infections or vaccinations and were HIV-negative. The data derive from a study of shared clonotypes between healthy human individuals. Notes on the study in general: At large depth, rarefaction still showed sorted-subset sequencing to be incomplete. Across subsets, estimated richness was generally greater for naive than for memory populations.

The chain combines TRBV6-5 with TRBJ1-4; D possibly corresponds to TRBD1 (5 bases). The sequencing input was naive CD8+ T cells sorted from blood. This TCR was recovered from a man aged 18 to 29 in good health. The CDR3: CASSPTEDNEKLFF. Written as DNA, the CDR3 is TGTGCCAGCAGCCCGACAGAGGATAATGAAAAACTGTTTTTT.